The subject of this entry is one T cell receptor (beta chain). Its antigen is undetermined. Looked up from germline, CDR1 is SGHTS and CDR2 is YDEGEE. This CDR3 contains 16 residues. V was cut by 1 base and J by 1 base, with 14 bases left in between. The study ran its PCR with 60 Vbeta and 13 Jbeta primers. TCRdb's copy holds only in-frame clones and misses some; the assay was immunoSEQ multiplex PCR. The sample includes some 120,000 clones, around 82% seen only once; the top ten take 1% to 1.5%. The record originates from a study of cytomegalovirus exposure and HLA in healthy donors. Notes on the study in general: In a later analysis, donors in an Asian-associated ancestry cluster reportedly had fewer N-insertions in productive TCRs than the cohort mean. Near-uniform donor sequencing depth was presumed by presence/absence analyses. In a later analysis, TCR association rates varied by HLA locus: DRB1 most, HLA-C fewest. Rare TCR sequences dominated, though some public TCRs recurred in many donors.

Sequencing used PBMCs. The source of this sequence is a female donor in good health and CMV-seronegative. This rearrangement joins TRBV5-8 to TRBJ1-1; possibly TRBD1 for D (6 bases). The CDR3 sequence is CASSLPLGAGNTEAFF. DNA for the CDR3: TGTGCCAGCAGCTTGCCTCTGGGGGCGGGGAACACTGAAGCTTTCTTT. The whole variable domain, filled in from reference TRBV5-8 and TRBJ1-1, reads EAGVTQSPTHLIKTRGQQATLRCSPISGHTSVYWYQQALGLGLQFLLWYDEGEERNRGNFPPRFSGRQFPNYSSELNVNALELEDSALYLCASSLPLGAGNTEAFFGQGTRLTVV.